This T cell receptor (beta chain) was captured in a study of T-cell memory formation after mild COVID-19. The ends were cut back, 4 bases at V and 6 bases at J, with 13 bases in the middle. CDR1 LGHNA and CDR2 YSLEER come from the germline V gene. The CDR3 totals 14 residues. MiXCR, run by TCRdb on the 5' RACE reads, gives a single entry per CDR3 protein. Found here are over 300,000 distinct CDR3 sequences, roughly 20% of them singletons; the top ten hold 21%. About this clonotype itself: What it binds is unknown.

General study results and limits: CM and EM subsets held most contracting CD4+ clones; EMRA held CD8+ ones. Pre-infection memory contained some responding clones, which suggested that cross-reactive memory had joined.

The sequence was obtained from a man between 18 and 29 years old who had mild COVID-19 (a few samples of this study predate the infection). Cell type and time point are not known. The rearrangement joins TRBV4-3 to TRBJ1-3; TRBD1 is a possible D gene (5 bases). The sequencing input was PBMCs or a T cell subset sorted from them (not recorded which). CDR3 amino acids: CASSPPGPKNTIYF. The CDR3 DNA follows: TGCGCCAGCAGCCCTCCGGGACCCAAAAACACCATATATTTT.